The rows below give T cell receptor beta chains drawn from one sample of a study of shared clonotypes between healthy human individuals. Sequenced by immunoSEQ multiplex PCR; TCRdb stores in-frame clones only, minus some. The sample holds under 120,000 clones, roughly 70% seen once. The specimen was memory CD8+ T cells sorted from blood. The receptors shown here come from a woman aged 25-40 years in good health. CDR3s include the opening cysteine and the closing phenylalanine or tryptophan. Fields, in order: V gene, D gene, J gene, clone size, CDR3 protein, CDR3 DNA. D genes are given only for firm matches. Clone size, where shown, is once, few, many, or a class for clones that have expanded.

v_call: TRBV18
d_call: NA
j_call: TRBJ2-7
clone_size: few
cdr3_aa: CASSPNIREISYEQYF
cdr3_nt: TGTGCCAGCTCACCTAATATACGGGAGATCTCCTACGAGCAGTACTTC

v_call: TRBV4-2
d_call: TRBD2
j_call: TRBJ2-3
clone_size: few
cdr3_aa: CASSQESAGGPDTQYF
cdr3_nt: TGTGCCAGCAGCCAAGAGTCAGCGGGAGGCCCAGATACGCAGTATTTT

v_call: TRBV30
d_call: NA
j_call: TRBJ2-3
clone_size: many
cdr3_aa: CAWSTSTQYF
cdr3_nt: TGTGCCTGGAGTACGAGTACGCAGTATTTT

v_call: TRBV5-1
d_call: TRBD2
j_call: TRBJ2-1
clone_size: NA
cdr3_aa: CASTLAGISYNEQFF
cdr3_nt: TGCGCCAGTACACTAGCGGGGATCTCCTACAATGAGCAGTTCTTC

v_call: TRBV6-6
d_call: NA
j_call: TRBJ1-4
clone_size: many
cdr3_aa: CASREGPGEKLFF
cdr3_nt: TGTGCCAGCAGGGAGGGGCCGGGTGAAAAACTGTTTTTT

v_call: TRBV5-1
d_call: TRBD1
j_call: TRBJ2-2
clone_size: NA
cdr3_aa: CASSSGQGDPGELFF
cdr3_nt: TGCGCCAGCAGCTCCGGACAGGGGGATCCCGGGGAGCTGTTTTTT

v_call: TRBV19
d_call: NA
j_call: TRBJ1-5
clone_size: NA
cdr3_aa: CASSNPWTVREPQHF
cdr3_nt: TGTGCCAGTAGTAACCCCTGGACTGTACGTGAGCCCCAGCATTTT

v_call: TRBV6-1
d_call: TRBD1
j_call: TRBJ1-1
clone_size: NA
cdr3_aa: CASSERTGHTEAFF
cdr3_nt: TGTGCCAGCAGTGAACGGACAGGCCACACTGAAGCTTTCTTT

v_call: TRBV6-5
d_call: NA
j_call: TRBJ1-4
clone_size: NA
cdr3_aa: CASSYTNGATNEKLFF
cdr3_nt: TGTGCCAGCAGTTACACGAACGGGGCAACTAATGAAAAACTGTTTTTT

v_call: TRBV4-2
d_call: NA
j_call: TRBJ2-5
clone_size: NA
cdr3_aa: CASSLVEEETQYF
cdr3_nt: TGTGCCAGCAGCTTGGTTGAGGAGGAGACCCAGTACTTC

v_call: TRBV15
d_call: TRBD2
j_call: TRBJ2-1
clone_size: few
cdr3_aa: CATSRTSGINEQFF
cdr3_nt: TGTGCCACCAGCAGGACTAGCGGGATCAATGAGCAGTTCTTC

v_call: TRBV28
d_call: NA
j_call: TRBJ1-5
clone_size: once
cdr3_aa: CAIETAYSNQPQHF
cdr3_nt: TGTGCCATAGAGACCGCGTATAGCAATCAGCCCCAGCATTTT

v_call: TRBV7-8
d_call: TRBD2
j_call: TRBJ2-1
clone_size: many
cdr3_aa: CASSSPSGNLYGEQFF
cdr3_nt: TGTGCCAGCAGCTCCCCTAGCGGGAACCTCTACGGTGAGCAGTTCTTC

v_call: TRBV15
d_call: TRBD2
j_call: TRBJ2-1
clone_size: many
cdr3_aa: CATSGLAGEVNEQFF
cdr3_nt: TGTGCCACCTCCGGACTAGCGGGAGAAGTAAATGAGCAGTTCTTC

v_call: TRBV5-5
d_call: NA
j_call: TRBJ1-1
clone_size: NA
cdr3_aa: CASSLDSNTEAFF
cdr3_nt: TGTGCCAGCAGCTTGGACAGTAACACTGAAGCTTTCTTT

v_call: TRBV19
d_call: NA
j_call: TRBJ1-5
clone_size: NA
cdr3_aa: CASSRMQDQPQHF
cdr3_nt: TGTGCCAGTAGTAGGATGCAGGATCAGCCCCAGCATTTT

v_call: TRBV11-2
d_call: NA
j_call: TRBJ2-3
clone_size: NA
cdr3_aa: CASSLTGPDTQYF
cdr3_nt: TGTGCCAGCAGCTTAACTGGTCCCGATACGCAGTATTTT

v_call: TRBV6-1
d_call: TRBD1
j_call: TRBJ2-3
clone_size: once
cdr3_aa: CASKVGQGDADTQYF
cdr3_nt: TGTGCCAGCAAGGTCGGGCAGGGGGATGCAGATACGCAGTATTTT

v_call: TRBV19
d_call: NA
j_call: TRBJ1-1
clone_size: once
cdr3_aa: CASSLGLTEAFF
cdr3_nt: TGTGCCAGTAGTCTGGGGCTCACTGAAGCTTTCTTT

v_call: TRBV2
d_call: NA
j_call: TRBJ1-1
clone_size: NA
cdr3_aa: CASTRTSYTEAFF
cdr3_nt: TGTGCCAGCACCCGGACCTCCTACACTGAAGCTTTCTTT

v_call: TRBV18
d_call: NA
j_call: TRBJ2-7
clone_size: NA
cdr3_aa: CASSPTGSYEQYF
cdr3_nt: TGTGCCAGCTCACCAACCGGGAGCTACGAGCAGTACTTC

v_call: TRBV14
d_call: NA
j_call: TRBJ2-1
clone_size: few
cdr3_aa: CASSQDYVGIVLFF
cdr3_nt: TGTGCCAGCAGCCAAGATTACGTCGGAATAGTCCTGTTCTTC

v_call: TRBV28
d_call: NA
j_call: TRBJ2-2
clone_size: NA
cdr3_aa: CASRPQGRVTGELFF
cdr3_nt: TGTGCCAGCAGGCCACAGGGAAGGGTCACCGGGGAGCTGTTTTTT

v_call: TRBV28
d_call: TRBD2
j_call: TRBJ2-7
clone_size: NA
cdr3_aa: CASSLGTSGPSFHPFEQYF
cdr3_nt: TGTGCCAGCAGTTTAGGGACTAGCGGGCCCTCCTTCCATCCTTTTGAGCAGTACTTC

v_call: TRBV19
d_call: NA
j_call: TRBJ1-2
clone_size: NA
cdr3_aa: CASSMFSSNPLYGYTF
cdr3_nt: TGTGCCAGTAGTATGTTCTCCTCCAATCCCCTATATGGCTACACCTTC

v_call: TRBV25-1
d_call: TRBD2
j_call: TRBJ2-1
clone_size: NA
cdr3_aa: CASSEASGYNNEQFF
cdr3_nt: TGTGCCAGCAGTGAAGCTAGCGGGTATAACAATGAGCAGTTCTTC

v_call: TRBV30
d_call: TRBD1
j_call: TRBJ1-4
clone_size: NA
cdr3_aa: CAWQSNSGGREKLFF
cdr3_nt: TGTGCCTGGCAGTCAAACTCAGGGGGGCGCGAAAAACTGTTTTTT

v_call: TRBV10-3
d_call: NA
j_call: TRBJ1-5
clone_size: few
cdr3_aa: CAISESTGSQPQHF
cdr3_nt: TGTGCCATCAGTGAGTCTACAGGATCCCAGCCCCAGCATTTT